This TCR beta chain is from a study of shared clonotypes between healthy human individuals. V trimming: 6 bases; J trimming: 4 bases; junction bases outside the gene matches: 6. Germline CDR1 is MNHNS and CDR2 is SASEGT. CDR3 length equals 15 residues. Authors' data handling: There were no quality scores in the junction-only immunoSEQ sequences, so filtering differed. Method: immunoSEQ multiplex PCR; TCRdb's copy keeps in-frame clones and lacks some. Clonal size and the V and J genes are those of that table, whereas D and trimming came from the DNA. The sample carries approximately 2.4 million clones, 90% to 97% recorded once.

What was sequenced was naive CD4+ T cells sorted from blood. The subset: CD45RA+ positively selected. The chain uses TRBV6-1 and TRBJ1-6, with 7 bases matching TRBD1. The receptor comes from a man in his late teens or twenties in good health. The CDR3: CASSPDREYNSPLHF. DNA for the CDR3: TGTGCCAGCAGCCCTGACAGGGAATATAATTCACCCCTCCACTTT.